This T cell receptor (beta chain) was obtained from a study of blood T cell repertoires in COVID-19. Study details: Italy, Spain and the United States were the sources of the convalescent and acute COVID-19 samples. Sample material is recorded as cDNA or gDNA derived from T cells, B-cell-depleted T cells, or PBMCs.

The CDR3 consists of 15 residues. The ends lost 2 bases at V and 3 bases at J; junction bases unmatched: 6. Germline loops: CDR1 SGHRS, CDR2 YFSETQ. Original analysis: How many nucleated cells were present was estimated from reference gene primer amplification. Some clones are missing from TCRdb's copy, which holds only in-frame ones; the method was immunoSEQ multiplex PCR. From that table come the V and J calls and clone size; the DNA was used to work out D and trimming. The table lists tens of thousands of clones, around 77% of them singletons. Material for sequencing was peripheral blood. The genes are TRBV5-1 and TRBJ2-5; the match to TRBD1 covers 8 bases. The source is a man older than 75 with active or convalescent COVID-19. CDR3 amino acids: CASSLRTGTKETQYF. The CDR3 DNA reads TGCGCCAGCAGCTTAAGGACAGGGACGAAAGAGACCCAGTACTTC.